The 28 T cell receptor beta chains presented below share a single source sample, sequenced in a study of CD4 T cells in relation to SARS-CoV-2 and coronaviruses (dated by TCRdb to about 2021). CD4+ T cells from unexposed donors were collected before the COVID-19 pandemic (2011-2018). The EasySep CD4+ T cell isolation kit was used to isolate CD4+ T cells once the cultures had run for about 10 days. Their specific antigens are unknown. The library came from the immunoSEQ multiplex PCR assay. Drawn from immuneACCESS, this table holds only the in-frame rearrangements with V and J called that TCRdb kept. Clones are partly lost; checked studies trace under half to an unresolved V gene and leave the rest unexplained. The sample table shows fewer than 20,000 clones, and about 80% are seen once. In total, the top ten clones hold nearly 10% of the sample. Sequencing was performed on CD4+ T cells from PBMCs, cultured in vitro. These receptor sequences come from a human donor in good health.

The chain joins TRBV4-1 to TRBJ1-3; tentatively, D is TRBD1 (5 bases). CDR3 length: 14 amino acids. CDR1 MGHRA and CDR2 YSYEKL come from the germline V gene. Between the trimmed V and J ends, which lost 8 bases and 2 bases, there was a span of 13 bases. Written as DNA, the CDR3 is TGCGCCAGCGGGGACGTGGGGACTGGAAACACCATATATTTT. It yields the protein CASGDVGTGNTIYF.

This chain joins TRBV3-1 (or the pseudogene TRBV3-2) and TRBJ2-7; D is possibly TRBD1 or TRBD2 (5 bases each). CDR1 and CDR2 from the germline V gene are LGHDT and YNNKEL (reference sequence). V was pared by 4 bases and J by 2 bases, with 12 bases between. This CDR3 spans 14 amino acids. CDR3 loop: CASSPGTVTYEQYF. Written as DNA, the CDR3 is TGTGCCAGCAGCCCCGGGACGGTAACCTACGAGCAGTACTTC.

This rearrangement joins TRBV28 to TRBJ1-2; the D gene is possibly TRBD1 (6 bases). The length of the CDR3 is 15 residues. V was shortened by 3 bases and J by 4 bases, with 15 bases between the two germline ends. Germline CDR1 reads MDHEN; CDR2 reads SYDVKM. As DNA, the CDR3 is TGTGCCAGCAGTTTGGACTCGACAGGCTCCTATGGCTACACCTTC. Its translation is CASSLDSTGSYGYTF.

This sequence joins TRBV4-1 and TRBJ2-5, with 12 positions matching TRBD1. The CDR3 length is 16 residues. The V gene's germline CDR1 is MGHRA and CDR2 YSYEKL. V gave up 1 base and J gave up 5 bases; unmatched junction bases: 5. The DNA for the CDR3 is TGCGCCAGCAGCCAAGGGGACAGGGGGCACGGGGAGACCCAGTACTTC. It encodes CASSQGDRGHGETQYF.

V and J are TRBV30 and TRBJ1-2; D is undetermined. Trimming removed 4 bases from V and 5 bases from J, with 17 bases in between. The CDR3 extends over 14 amino acids. In germline, CDR1 is GTSNPN, CDR2 SVGIG (reference sequence). CDR3: CAWNLGRGPYGYTF. In nucleotides, the CDR3 is TGTGCCTGGAATCTGGGCCGCGGCCCGTATGGCTACACCTTC.

The V gene is TRBV3-1 (or the pseudogene TRBV3-2), the J gene TRBJ1-1; 7 bases line up with TRBD1. The germline gives CDR1 LGHDT, CDR2 YNNKEL (reference sequence). Trimming at V came to 5 bases and at J to 1 base, leaving 1 base not matched to a gene. This CDR3 spans 13 amino acids. This chain's CDR3 is CASSWTGNTEAFF. The CDR3 nucleotides are TGTGCCAGCAGCTGGACAGGGAACACTGAAGCTTTCTTT.

J is TRBJ1-4 and V is TRBV5-4, with D uncertain. CDR1 is SGHNT, CDR2 YYREEE, per germline (reference sequence). This CDR3 has 15 amino acids. The V end was cut by 4 bases, the J end by 0 bases, with 10 bases between. CDR3: CASSRKSSTNEKLFF. CDR3 coding DNA: TGTGCCAGCAGCCGAAAGAGTTCAACTAATGAAAAACTGTTTTTT.

This clone was observed a handful of times. The V gene is TRBV28, the J gene TRBJ2-7; TRBD2 aligns across 10 bases. The CDR3 consists of 15 residues. CDR1 is MDHEN, CDR2 SYDVKM, per germline. V trimming: 4 bases; J trimming: 2 bases; junction bases outside the gene matches: 5. The CDR3 DNA reads TGTGCCAGCAGTTCCCCAGCGGGAGGGCCCTACGAGCAGTACTTC. It yields the protein CASSSPAGGPYEQYF.

This chain joins TRBV7-3 and TRBJ2-2, with TRBD2 identical over 10 bases. The CDR3 spans 16 residues. Trimming cost V 4 bases and J 2 bases; bases outside gene matches: 4. Germline V gene lookup returns CDR1 SGHTA and CDR2 FQGTGA. The CDR3 spells CASSSGTSVNTGELFF. The CDR3 nucleotides read TGTGCCAGCAGCTCCGGGACTAGCGTAAACACCGGGGAGCTGTTTTTT.

The genes are TRBV10-2 and TRBJ2-3; possibly TRBD1 or TRBD2 for D (5 bases each). The V gene lost 8 bases and the J gene lost 2 bases, with 17 bases spanning the gap. Germline V lookup: CDR1 WSHSY, CDR2 SAAADI. CDR3 size: 15 residues. Written as DNA, the CDR3 is TGCGCCAGCGCTCCCCGGGACGGAGCCACAGATACGCAGTATTTT. This translates into CASAPRDGATDTQYF.

The rearrangement joins TRBV5-1 to TRBJ2-5; possibly TRBD1 or TRBD2 for D (5 bases each). The germline gives CDR1 SGHRS, CDR2 YFSETQ. Deletions cut 0 bases from V and 6 bases from J, with 12 bases between. The CDR3 covers 14 residues. CDR3 in DNA: TGCGCCAGCAGCTTGGATGAGGGACGACAGACCCAGTACTTC. It encodes CASSLDEGRQTQYF. Drawing the rest from reference TRBV5-1 and TRBJ2-5, the complete variable domain is KAGVTQTPRYLIKTRGQQVTLSCSPISGHRSVSWYQQTPGQGLQFLFEYFSETQRNKGNFPGRFSGRQFSNSRSEMNVSTLELGDSALYLCASSLDEGRQTQYFGPGTRLLVL.

The chain has TRBV5-1 and TRBJ2-7; no firm D call. The CDR3 extends over 13 amino acids. Germline assignment: CDR1 SGHRS and CDR2 YFSETQ. Trimming left V 6 bases short and J 7 bases short, with 17 bases between. The chain's CDR3 is CASTSVGKGEQYF. The DNA for the CDR3 is TGCGCCAGCACATCGGTGGGGAAGGGAGAGCAGTACTTC.

This chain connects TRBV7-9 to TRBJ1-3, with D hard to call. The germline V gene has CDR1 SEHNR and CDR2 FQNEAQ (reference sequence). This CDR3 is 15 amino acids long. V lost 0 bases to trimming and J lost 5 bases, with 11 bases between them. The chain's CDR3 is CASSLAQAYRNTIYF. CDR3 in DNA: TGTGCCAGCAGCTTAGCGCAAGCTTACCGAAACACCATATATTTT. The complete variable domain, with remaining parts taken from reference TRBV7-9 and TRBJ1-3, reads DTGVSQNPRHKITKRGQNVTFRCDPISEHNRLYWYRQTLGQGPEFLTYFQNEAQLEKSRLLSDRFSAERPKGSFSTLEIQRTEQGDSAMYLCASSLAQAYRNTIYFGEGSWLTVV.

V usage is TRBV4-1 and J usage is TRBJ2-5, with 11 bases fitting TRBD2. The CDR3 is 14 residues long. Germline V gene sequence: CDR1 MGHRA, CDR2 YSYEKL. The V and J ends lost 4 bases and 5 bases, in that order; junction bases with no gene match: 3. The CDR3 protein is CASSLGLADETQYF. The CDR3 DNA sequence: TGCGCCAGCAGCCTGGGACTAGCGGATGAGACCCAGTACTTC.

This chain's CDR3 is CASSPISGSATDTQYF. CDR3 nucleotide sequence: TGTGCCAGCTCACCGATTAGCGGGAGTGCAACAGATACGCAGTATTTT. The chain employs TRBV18 and TRBJ2-3; 9 bases fit TRBD2. J was trimmed by 3 bases and V by 3 bases; bases with no gene match: 7. Germline V CDR1 and CDR2: KGHSH, LQKENI. The CDR3 contains 16 residues.

V and J are TRBV3-1 (or the pseudogene TRBV3-2) and TRBJ1-2; D is unresolved. The CDR3 totals 13 residues. Germline-derived CDR1 and CDR2 are LGHDT and YNNKEL (reference sequence). V lost 4 bases and J 4 bases, leaving 10 bases between the germline ends. The CDR3: CASSPGHSYGYTF. CDR3 sequence (DNA): TGTGCCAGCAGCCCTGGGCATAGCTATGGCTACACCTTC.

This sequence joins TRBV18 and TRBJ1-2; tentative D call: TRBD1 (5 bases). Deletions cut 3 bases from V and 2 bases from J, with 16 bases between. CDR3 length: 16 amino acids. Germline V gene lookup returns CDR1 KGHSH and CDR2 LQKENI. The CDR3 coding sequence is TGTGCCAGCTCACCGAGTCCCGGGACGGTGAACTATGGCTACACCTTC. This codes for CASSPSPGTVNYGYTF.

The chain joins TRBV3-1 (or the pseudogene TRBV3-2) to TRBJ1-5; D is ambiguous. Germline CDR1 is LGHDT and CDR2 is YNNKEL (reference sequence). V dropped 2 bases and J dropped 5 bases, with 4 bases sitting between them. The CDR3 consists of 12 residues. The CDR3 is CASSQSDQPQHF. For the CDR3, the DNA is TGTGCCAGCAGCCAAAGCGATCAGCCCCAGCATTTT.

The V gene is TRBV4-1, the J gene TRBJ2-1; TRBD2 matches 8 bases. CDR3 length: 13 amino acids. The ends lost 2 bases at V and 7 bases at J; junction bases unmatched: 1. From germline, CDR1 is MGHRA and CDR2 YSYEKL. CDR3 loop: CASSQRLANEQFF. As DNA, the CDR3 is TGCGCCAGCAGCCAACGACTAGCGAATGAGCAGTTCTTC.

The chain employs TRBV11-3 and TRBJ1-3, with a weak D call TRBD1 (5 bases). CDR3 length: 17 amino acids. The ends were cut back, 4 bases at V and 2 bases at J, with 18 bases in the middle. Germline lookup yields CDR1 SGHNT and CDR2 YENEEA. The CDR3 spells CASSSGDGRIAGNTIYF. In DNA form, the CDR3 reads TGTGCCAGCAGCTCCGGGGACGGACGGATAGCTGGAAACACCATATATTTT.

The rearrangement uses TRBV25-1 and TRBJ2-7; perhaps TRBD1 as D (5 bases). The CDR3 runs 15 residues. The V end lost 3 bases, the J end lost 2 bases, and 14 bases lay between the germline ends. In germline, CDR1 is MGHDK, CDR2 SYGVNS. CDR3 region: CASSETEHGPYEQYF. DNA for the CDR3: TGTGCCAGCAGTGAGACAGAACATGGCCCCTACGAGCAGTACTTC.

This chain uses TRBV29-1 with TRBJ1-1, with D maybe TRBD1 (6 bases). Trimming removed 6 bases at V and 10 bases at J, with 21 bases between. Per germline, CDR1 SQVTM and CDR2 ANQGSEA. This CDR3 has 13 residues. CDR3 in DNA: TGCAGCGTCTCCAATTGGGGGGCCTTTTCAGCTTTCTTT. Its protein product is CSVSNWGAFSAFF.

This rearrangement joins TRBV7-6 to TRBJ2-7; D is possibly TRBD1 (6 bases). Germline CDR1 SGHVS, CDR2 FNYEAQ. The CDR3 covers 12 residues. The germline V and J ends were trimmed by 4 bases and 3 bases, with 7 bases remaining between them. CDR3 amino acids: CASSSQGYEQYF. The CDR3 DNA sequence: TGTGCCAGCAGCTCACAGGGCTACGAGCAGTACTTC.

The V and J genes are TRBV6-5 and TRBJ2-7; maybe TRBD2 (6 bases). The V end lost 6 bases, the J end lost 0 bases, and 6 bases lay between the germline ends. From germline, CDR1 is MNHEY and CDR2 SVGAGI. This CDR3 is built from 12 residues. CDR3: CASRRDSYEQYF. In DNA, the CDR3 is TGTGCCAGCAGGCGGGACTCCTACGAGCAGTACTTC.

The chain joins TRBV4-2 to TRBJ2-2, with D possibly TRBD2 on 6 matching bases. Germline V gene data show CDR1 as LGHNA and CDR2 as YNFKEQ. The length of the CDR3 is 15 residues. Trimming removed 3 bases from V and 3 bases from J, with 11 bases in between. The CDR3 spells CASSHRGSDTGELFF. In DNA form, the CDR3 reads TGTGCCAGCAGCCACCGGGGGTCGGACACCGGGGAGCTGTTTTTT.

Here the CDR3 reads CASSYLPGQRQPQHF. DNA for the CDR3: TGTGCCAGCAGTTACCTTCCGGGACAGAGGCAGCCCCAGCATTTT. This sequence joins TRBV2 and TRBJ1-5; 7 bases line up with TRBD1. This CDR3 contains 15 residues. Trimming at V came to 5 bases and at J to 7 bases, leaving 11 bases not matched to a gene. Germline V gives CDR1 SNHLY, CDR2 FYNNEI.

The CDR3 DNA reads as TGTGCCACCAGTGATTTGGGGCAAAATGAGCAGTTCTTC. Amino acid sequence: CATSDLGQNEQFF. This chain uses TRBV24-1 with TRBJ2-1; D gene unclear. CDR1 and CDR2 from the germline V gene are KGHDR and SFDVKD. Trimming took off 0 bases at V and 7 bases at J, with 6 bases between the two ends. CDR3 size: 13 residues.

In its sample, this clone is large. The chain recombines TRBV11-2 with TRBJ1-1; D is possibly TRBD1 (5 bases). Trimming took 1 base from V and 0 from J, leaving 9 bases between them. This CDR3 is 15 amino acids long. Germline V gene data show CDR1 as SGHAT and CDR2 as FQNNGV. The CDR3 is CASSLGLTVNTEAFF. The CDR3 nucleotides are TGTGCCAGCAGCTTAGGTTTGACAGTGAACACTGAAGCTTTCTTT.